These 4 T cell receptor beta chains originate from one sample sequenced in a study of identifying expanded T cells in peripheral blood. The method was immunoSEQ multiplex PCR; TCRdb's version includes in-frame clones alone and lacks a portion of them. In the table there are roughly 82,000 clones, 70% to 90% of which are singletons. Sample: blood. These receptors were collected from a person aged 18 to 70 in good health.

The genes are TRBV29-1 and TRBJ2-5, with unresolved D. V was shortened by 7 bases and J by 5 bases, with 14 bases between the two germline ends. CDR1 and CDR2 from the germline V gene are SQVTM and ANQGSEA. The CDR3 contains 12 residues. Here the CDR3 reads CSAGDSGETQYF. CDR3 coding DNA: TGCAGCGCTGGAGATTCGGGTGAGACCCAGTACTTC.

The chain links TRBV29-1 to TRBJ2-3, with TRBD2 identical over 8 bases. V lost 3 bases to trimming and J lost 3 bases; unmatched junction nucleotides: 8. The CDR3 length is 15 residues. Germline lookup yields CDR1 SQVTM and CDR2 ANQGSEA. The CDR3 sequence is CSVDGREGRTDTQYF. Written as DNA, the CDR3 is TGCAGCGTTGATGGACGGGAGGGCCGAACAGATACGCAGTATTTT.

The genes are TRBV11-1 and TRBJ2-7, with TRBD2 matching 7 bases. The CDR3 runs to 16 residues. The V segment lost 5 bases and the J segment 2 bases; nucleotides outside the gene matches: 12. Germline values: CDR1 SGHAT, CDR2 FQDESV (reference sequence). CDR3 bases: TGTGCCAGCAGCAATTATGTCGCGGGAGAAACCTACGAGCAGTACTTC. Translating it yields CASSNYVAGETYEQYF. The whole variable domain, filled in from reference TRBV11-1 and TRBJ2-7, reads EAEVAQSPRYKITEKSQAVAFWCDPISGHATLYWYRQILGQGPELLVQFQDESVVDDSQLPKDRFSAERLKGVDSTLKIQPAELGDSAMYLCASSNYVAGETYEQYFGPGTRLTVT.

The gene calls are TRBV11-2 and TRBJ2-3; 9 bases line up with TRBD2. Germline trimming cut 2 bases from V and 4 bases from J; bases unmatched to any gene: 4. Germline values: CDR1 SGHAT, CDR2 FQNNGV. The CDR3 is 15 amino acids. CDR3 loop: CASSLISGSADTQYF. Written as DNA, the CDR3 is TGTGCCAGCAGCTTAATTAGCGGGAGTGCAGATACGCAGTATTTT. The complete variable domain, with remaining parts taken from reference TRBV11-2 and TRBJ2-3, reads EAGVAQSPRYKIIEKRQSVAFWCNPISGHATLYWYQQILGQGPKLLIQFQNNGVVDDSQLPKDRFSAERLKGVDSTLKIQPAKLEDSAVYLCASSLISGSADTQYFGPGTRLTVL.